The T cell receptor (beta chain) under discussion was sequenced for a study of CD8+CD57+ T cells in acquired aplastic anemia. Before being chosen for sequencing, patients had shown CD8+CD57+ cell expansion by flow cytometry. Germline V gene sequence: CDR1 ENHRY, CDR2 SYGVKD. CDR3 size: 13 residues. Deletions cut 9 bases from V and 10 bases from J, with 21 bases between. It was genomic DNA that served as the template for profiling TCR beta VDJ and CDR3. TCRdb recomputed calls from the reads with MiXCR, one row per CDR3 protein. The data contain about 180,000 distinct CDR3 sequences, around half of them singletons. Regarding the study as a whole: For CD8+ Simpson's diversity, patients and controls showed no significant difference.

On this clonotype itself: What it binds is unknown.

Sequenced sample: sorted CD4+, CD8+, or CD8+CD57+ T cells (not recorded which) from PBMCs. The rearrangement uses TRBV10-3 and TRBJ1-1, with D uncertain. The receptor was isolated from a human donor with aplastic anemia. The CDR3 region is CAIKGHGPSGAFF. CDR3 nucleotides: TGTGCCATTAAAGGTCATGGACCGTCCGGAGCTTTCTTT.